This passage covers 23 T cell receptor beta chains from one sample sequenced in a study of blood T cell repertoires in COVID-19. The assay was immunoSEQ multiplex PCR, and TCRdb's table has in-frame clones only and misses some. The repertoire has 250,000 to 350,000 clones, 85% to 90% of them found once; the top ten carry roughly 0.8%. What was sequenced was peripheral blood. The receptors originated from a man aged 25-45 years with acute or convalescent COVID-19.

This sequence joins TRBV7-8 and TRBJ2-1; 8 nucleotides agree with TRBD1. Losses at the gene ends were 2 bases for V and 5 bases for J; bases not matched to a gene: 5. The germline CDR1 and CDR2 sequences are SGHVS and FQNEAQ. The CDR3 length is 15 residues. CDR3 amino acids: CASSLLRQGHNEQFF. CDR3 in DNA: TGTGCCAGCAGCTTACTAAGACAGGGGCACAATGAGCAGTTCTTC.

The V and J genes are TRBV28 and TRBJ1-3, with 7 bases matching TRBD1. Losses at the gene ends were 5 bases for V and 9 bases for J; bases not matched to a gene: 4. Germline V lookup: CDR1 MDHEN, CDR2 SYDVKM. This CDR3 has 12 residues. This chain's CDR3 is CASSIQGPTIYF. The CDR3 coding sequence is TGTGCCAGCAGTATACAGGGGCCCACCATATATTTT.

The rearrangement joins TRBV19 to TRBJ2-6, with 9 bases matching TRBD1. CDR1 is LNHDA and CDR2 is SQIVND in the germline V gene (reference sequence). V lost 8 bases to trimming and J lost 0 bases; unmatched junction nucleotides: 8. This CDR3 is built from 17 residues. Here the CDR3 reads CASEGQGIFSGANVLTF. CDR3 coding DNA: TGTGCCAGTGAGGGACAGGGAATTTTCTCTGGGGCCAACGTCCTGACTTTC.

The J gene is TRBJ1-1, the V gene TRBV28, with no clear D. Germline assignment: CDR1 MDHEN and CDR2 SYDVKM. The CDR3 is 12 amino acids. V was trimmed by 7 bases and J by 6 bases, leaving 12 bases between them. CDR3 loop: CASIAAEPEAFF. The CDR3 bases are TGTGCCAGCATAGCAGCCGAGCCTGAAGCTTTCTTT.

The chain carries TRBV10-3 and TRBJ2-1, with TRBD2 matching 9 bases. Per germline, CDR1 ENHRY and CDR2 SYGVKD. V trimming: 3 bases; J trimming: 4 bases; junction bases outside the gene matches: 4. The CDR3 contains 15 residues. The CDR3 DNA is TGTGCCATCAGTGATAGCGGGGGTTCATACAATGAGCAGTTCTTC. Protein product: CAISDSGGSYNEQFF.

The rearrangement joins TRBV30 to TRBJ1-5; D is ambiguous. With 1 base removed from V and 0 bases from J, the gap between germline ends came to 7 bases. CDR3 size: 14 residues. The germline V gene encodes CDR1 GTSNPN and CDR2 SVGIG (reference sequence). The CDR3 reads CAWSGYSSNQPQHF. The CDR3 nucleotides read TGTGCCTGGAGTGGATACAGTAGCAATCAGCCCCAGCATTTT.

The rearrangement uses TRBV5-1 and TRBJ2-7; possibly TRBD2 for D (6 bases). Germline values: CDR1 SGHRS, CDR2 YFSETQ. Trimming cost V 4 bases and J 4 bases, with 9 bases left between them. The CDR3 covers 12 residues. CDR3 loop: CASSRGGYEQYF. CDR3 nucleotide sequence: TGCGCCAGCAGCCGAGGAGGGTACGAGCAGTACTTC.

The V call is TRBV7-2, the J call TRBJ1-2; D possibly corresponds to TRBD1 (6 bases). The CDR3 totals 16 residues. Germline CDR1 is SGHTA and CDR2 is FQGNSA. V dropped 2 bases and J dropped 2 bases, with 15 bases sitting between them. The DNA of the CDR3 is TGTGCCAGCAGCTTACCCAGCGGGGGCGGAAACTATGGCTACACCTTC. It specifies CASSLPSGGGNYGYTF.

V is TRBV19 and J is TRBJ2-1, with 9 bases that match TRBD1. Germline trimming cut 5 bases from V and 5 bases from J; bases unmatched to any gene: 7. The CDR3 extends over 15 amino acids. Germline-derived CDR1 and CDR2 are LNHDA and SQIVND (reference sequence). CDR3 sequence reads: CASSSRDRVNNEQFF. The DNA for the CDR3 is TGTGCCAGTAGTTCGCGGGACAGGGTTAACAATGAGCAGTTCTTC.

The chain is built from TRBV5-1 and TRBJ1-1; D remains unclear. This CDR3 comprises 13 residues. V was pared by 0 bases and J by 3 bases, with 6 bases between. The germline V gene has CDR1 SGHRS and CDR2 YFSETQ. The CDR3 sequence: CASSLVRDTEAFF. The DNA of the CDR3 is TGCGCCAGCAGCTTGGTCCGGGACACTGAAGCTTTCTTT.

This rearrangement joins TRBV19 to TRBJ1-1, with 7 bases identical to TRBD1. With V trimmed by 7 bases and J by 11 bases, 7 bases remained unmatched. The CDR3 is made up of 11 amino acids. Germline-derived CDR1 and CDR2 are LNHDA and SQIVND (reference sequence). CDR3 protein: CASTMTGNAFF. CDR3 nucleotide sequence: TGTGCCAGTACGATGACAGGGAACGCTTTCTTT.

The chain uses TRBV28 and TRBJ2-5; tentative D call: TRBD2 (6 bases). The V and J ends lost 6 bases and 4 bases respectively, with 15 bases between them. From germline, CDR1 is MDHEN and CDR2 SYDVKM. This CDR3 has 14 residues. CDR3 loop: CASRVGGSLETQYF. CDR3 nucleotide sequence: TGTGCCAGCAGGGTTGGGGGGAGTTTAGAGACCCAGTACTTC. The variable domain in full, with the rest retrieved from reference TRBV28 and TRBJ2-5, is DVKVTQSSRYLVKRTGEKVFLECVQDMDHENMFWYRQDPGLGLRLIYFSYDVKMKEKGDIPEGYSVSREKKERFSLILESASTNQTSMYLCASRVGGSLETQYFGPGTRLLVL.

The chain is built from TRBV9 and TRBJ1-4; TRBD1 aligns across 7 bases. The length of the CDR3 is 15 residues. CDR1 and CDR2 (germline): SGDLS, YYNGEE. The junction had 7 bases not matched to a gene; V was cut back by 4 bases and J by 4 bases. The CDR3 nucleotides are TGTGCCAGCAGCTATCTTCAGGGGGATAATGAAAAACTGTTTTTT. Protein sequence: CASSYLQGDNEKLFF.

The rearrangement joins TRBV7-9 to TRBJ1-5; no definite D call. Trimming left V 7 bases short and J 0 bases short, with 7 bases between. Germline-derived CDR1 and CDR2 are SEHNR and FQNEAQ (reference sequence). The CDR3 loop spans 13 amino acids. Here the CDR3 DNA reads TGTGCCAGCAACCGAGGTAGCAATCAGCCCCAGCATTTT. Its translation: CASNRGSNQPQHF.

In this sample, this clone turned up a few times. This sequence joins TRBV5-1 and TRBJ1-2; a weak D match, TRBD1 (6 bases). The germline V and J ends were trimmed by 0 bases and 9 bases, with 21 bases remaining between them. Germline V gene lookup returns CDR1 SGHRS and CDR2 YFSETQ. This CDR3 contains 16 residues. The CDR3 here is CASSLDLDSGYRSYTF. The CDR3 DNA reads as TGCGCCAGCAGCTTGGATTTGGACAGCGGCTATAGGAGCTACACCTTC. Variable domain in full (rest from reference TRBV5-1 and TRBJ1-2): KAGVTQTPRYLIKTRGQQVTLSCSPISGHRSVSWYQQTPGQGLQFLFEYFSETQRNKGNFPGRFSGRQFSNSRSEMNVSTLELGDSALYLCASSLDLDSGYRSYTFGSGTRLTVV.

This chain connects TRBV9 to TRBJ1-2; D is unclear. This CDR3 has 16 residues. CDR1 and CDR2 (germline): SGDLS, YYNGEE. The V end was cut by 2 bases, the J end by 0 bases, with 14 bases between. The DNA for the CDR3 is TGTGCCAGCAGCGTGGAGGCTTGGGGTTCTAACTATGGCTACACCTTC. Translating gives CASSVEAWGSNYGYTF.

The V call is TRBV28, the J call TRBJ1-2; TRBD1 agrees at 8 bases. V lost 3 bases and J lost 6; bases outside the gene matches: 6. The CDR3 is 14 amino acids. The germline CDR1 and CDR2 sequences are MDHEN and SYDVKM. CDR3 sequence reads: CASSLLDRVDGYTF. The CDR3 DNA reads as TGTGCCAGCAGTTTGTTGGACAGGGTGGATGGCTACACCTTC.

This chain connects TRBV30 to TRBJ2-5; a weak D match, TRBD2 (5 bases). V lost 5 bases to trimming and J lost 2 bases, with 21 bases between them. CDR1 and CDR2 from the germline V gene are GTSNPN and SVGIG (reference sequence). The CDR3 extends over 16 amino acids. In nucleotides, the CDR3 is TGTGCCTGGGACGGGAACGTACGGGGAGTACAAGAGACCCAGTACTTC. Its translation is CAWDGNVRGVQETQYF.

The chain links TRBV18 to TRBJ1-2; 9 bases line up with TRBD1. Germline V gene data show CDR1 as KGHSH and CDR2 as LQKENI. The junction had 11 bases not matched to a gene; V was cut back by 1 base and J by 8 bases. CDR3 length: 16 amino acids. CDR3 nucleotide sequence: TGTGCCAGCTCACCACAGGGACAGGGTTATATAGGAGGCTACACCTTC. Its translation: CASSPQGQGYIGGYTF.

The rearrangement joins TRBV4-2 to TRBJ2-4, with D perhaps matching TRBD1 (6 bases). CDR3 size: 18 residues. V shed 0 bases and J shed 2 bases, with 17 bases lying between them. From germline, CDR1 is LGHNA and CDR2 YNFKEQ. CDR3 sequence: CASSQEPQGLRTKNIQYF. The CDR3 DNA sequence: TGTGCCAGCAGCCAAGAACCACAGGGCCTACGGACCAAAAACATTCAGTACTTC.

CDR3 nucleotide sequence: TGTGCCAGCAGCCCGGATACTAGCGGGGGGGCTGATGAGCAGTTCTTC. This encodes CASSPDTSGGADEQFF. The chain couples TRBV7-9 to TRBJ2-1; TRBD2 agrees at 13 bases. Germline V CDR1 and CDR2: SEHNR, FQNEAQ (reference sequence). This CDR3 has 16 residues. Losses at the gene ends were 5 bases for V and 8 bases for J; bases not matched to a gene: 9.

This chain links TRBV5-4 with TRBJ2-2; D is possibly TRBD2 (5 bases). The CDR3 length is 14 residues. V lost 6 bases, J lost 3 bases, and 12 bases lay in between. Germline CDR1 SGHNT, CDR2 YYREEE (reference sequence). The CDR3 here is CASTTSSHTGELFF. The CDR3 nucleotides read TGTGCCAGCACCACTAGTTCACACACCGGGGAGCTGTTTTTT.

The chain couples TRBV9 to TRBJ1-3; a possible D gene is TRBD1 (5 bases). CDR3 length: 16 amino acids. Germline CDR1 and CDR2: SGDLS and YYNGEE. Between the trimmed V and J ends, which lost 0 bases and 0 bases, there was a span of 10 bases. This CDR3 reads CASSVVGHLSGNTIYF. CDR3 nucleotide sequence: TGTGCCAGCAGCGTAGTAGGACACCTCTCTGGAAACACCATATATTTT.